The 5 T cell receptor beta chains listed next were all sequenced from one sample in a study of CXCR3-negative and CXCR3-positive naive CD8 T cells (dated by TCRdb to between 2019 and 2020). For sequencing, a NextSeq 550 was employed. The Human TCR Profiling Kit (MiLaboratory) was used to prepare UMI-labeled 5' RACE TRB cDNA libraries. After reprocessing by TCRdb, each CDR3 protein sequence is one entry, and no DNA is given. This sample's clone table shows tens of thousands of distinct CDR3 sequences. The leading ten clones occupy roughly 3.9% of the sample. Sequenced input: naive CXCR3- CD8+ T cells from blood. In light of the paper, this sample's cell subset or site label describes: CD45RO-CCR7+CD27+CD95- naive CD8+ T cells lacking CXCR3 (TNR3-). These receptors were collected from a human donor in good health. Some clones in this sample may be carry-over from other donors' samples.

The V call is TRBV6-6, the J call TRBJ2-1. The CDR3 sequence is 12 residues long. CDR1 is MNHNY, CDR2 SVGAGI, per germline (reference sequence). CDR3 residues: CASSYGVNEQFF.

This CDR3 reads CASSLGQHSNQPQHF. V and J are TRBV21-1 and TRBJ1-5; absent DNA, TCRdb's TRBD1 call cannot be checked. TRBV21-1 is described as a pseudogene. CDR3 length: 15 amino acids.

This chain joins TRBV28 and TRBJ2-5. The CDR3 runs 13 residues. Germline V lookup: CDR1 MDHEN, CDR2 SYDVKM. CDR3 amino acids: CASTHVDEETQYF.

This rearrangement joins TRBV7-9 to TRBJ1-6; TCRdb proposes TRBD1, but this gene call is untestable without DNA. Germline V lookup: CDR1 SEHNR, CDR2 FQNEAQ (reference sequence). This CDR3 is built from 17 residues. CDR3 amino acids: CASGPSNKGTDNSPLHF. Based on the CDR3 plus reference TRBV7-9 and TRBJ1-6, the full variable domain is DTGVSQNPRHKITKRGQNVTFRCDPISEHNRLYWYRQTLGQGPEFLTYFQNEAQLEKSRLLSDRFSAERPKGSFSTLEIQRTEQGDSAMYLCASGPSNKGTDNSPLHFGNGTRLTVT.

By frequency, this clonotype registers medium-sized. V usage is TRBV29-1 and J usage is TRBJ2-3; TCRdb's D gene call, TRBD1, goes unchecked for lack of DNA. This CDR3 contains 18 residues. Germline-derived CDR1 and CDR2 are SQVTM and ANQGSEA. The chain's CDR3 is CSVEALVPRGHLTNTQYF.